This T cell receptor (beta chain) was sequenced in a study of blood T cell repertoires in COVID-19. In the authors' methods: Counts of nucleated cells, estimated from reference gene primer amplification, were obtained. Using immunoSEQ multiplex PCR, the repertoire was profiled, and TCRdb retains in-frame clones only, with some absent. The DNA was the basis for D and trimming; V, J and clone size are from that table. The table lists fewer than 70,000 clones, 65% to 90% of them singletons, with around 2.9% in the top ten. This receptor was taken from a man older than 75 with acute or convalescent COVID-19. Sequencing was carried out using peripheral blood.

The DNA of the CDR3 is TGTGCCAGCAGCTTGGCCGGGGGACTAGCGGGCAGCTACAATGAGCAGTTCTTC. Translated, it gives CASSLAGGLAGSYNEQFF. The rearrangement uses TRBV5-5 and TRBJ2-1, with 12 bases identical to TRBD2. Germline CDR1 SGHKS, CDR2 YYEKEE (reference sequence). The V and J ends lost 0 bases and 3 bases, in that order; junction bases with no gene match: 7. The CDR3 is made up of 18 amino acids.